This record looks at one TCR beta chain sequence and its context. The antigen is undetermined. This record comes from a study of T cells in Graves' hyperthyroidism and ophthalmopathy. Study at large: Peripheral blood was collected at initial diagnosis, before any treatment. Broader study findings: Blood held most thyroid clonotypes expanded above 0.001 frequency.

RNA transcripts yielded amplified TCR beta CDR3 regions. Researchers ran a first-round RT-PCR on the TCR CDR3 using the HTBI primer set. From the multiplex PCR reads, TCRdb called clonotypes with MiXCR, one entry per CDR3 protein. The table records 300,000 to 500,000 distinct CDR3 sequences, around 14% of them present only once. In patients aged 18 to 65, hyperthyroidism was newly diagnosed, with duration under 2 months. Diagnoses rested on clinical symptoms, serum thyroxine and TRAb, thyroid ultrasound and orbital computed tomography. The CDR3 is 15 residues long. The germline V and J ends were trimmed by 2 bases and 6 bases, with 14 bases remaining between them. In germline, CDR1 is SGHNT, CDR2 YENEEA.

The TCR was taken from a woman between 25 and 40 years old with Graves' hyperthyroidism. The chain couples TRBV11-3 to TRBJ2-1, with D maybe TRBD1 (6 bases). The sample was blood. CDR3 protein: CASSLIQGRGNEQFF. In nucleotides, the CDR3 is TGTGCCAGCAGCTTAATACAGGGCCGAGGCAATGAGCAGTTCTTC.